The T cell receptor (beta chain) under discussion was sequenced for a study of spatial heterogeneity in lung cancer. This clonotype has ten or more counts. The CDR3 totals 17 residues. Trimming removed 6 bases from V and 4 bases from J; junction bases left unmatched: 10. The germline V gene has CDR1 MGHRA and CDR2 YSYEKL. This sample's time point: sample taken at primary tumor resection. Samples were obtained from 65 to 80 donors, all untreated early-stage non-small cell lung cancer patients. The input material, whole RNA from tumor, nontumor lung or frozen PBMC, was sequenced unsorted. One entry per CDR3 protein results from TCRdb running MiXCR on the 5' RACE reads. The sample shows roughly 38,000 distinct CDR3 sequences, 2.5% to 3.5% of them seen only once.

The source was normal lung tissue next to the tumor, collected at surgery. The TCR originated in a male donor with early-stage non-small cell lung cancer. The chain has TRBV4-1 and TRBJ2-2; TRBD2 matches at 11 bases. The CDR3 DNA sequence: TGCGCCAGCAGAGGTGAGACTAGCGGGAAGGTCACCGGGGAGCTGTTTTTT. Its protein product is CASRGETSGKVTGELFF.